This passage covers 5 T cell receptor beta chains from one sample sequenced in a study of blood T cell repertoires in COVID-19 (TCRdb year 2020). Libraries were made using the immunoSEQ multiplex PCR assay. TCRdb mirrors the immuneACCESS table, restricted to in-frame sequences. Some clones are absent from its copies; in checked studies, under half trace to an unresolved V gene, and the reason for the others is unknown. This sample is represented by about 110,000 clones; roughly 81% of them were singletons. The ten largest clonotypes hold roughly 1.5% of the sample. Sequenced sample: peripheral blood. The receptors originated from a man between 40 and 49 years old with acute or convalescent COVID-19.

The chain combines TRBV7-3 with TRBJ2-7; 11 nucleotides agree with TRBD2. Germline V gene sequence: CDR1 SGHTA, CDR2 FQGTGA. The CDR3 sequence is 15 residues long. Trimming at V came to 5 bases and at J to 5 bases, leaving 8 bases not matched to a gene. The CDR3 bases are TGTGCCAGCAGCCCCTCTAGCGGGGGGTGGGACGAGCAGTACTTC. It specifies CASSPSSGGWDEQYF.

The chain has TRBV7-9 and TRBJ2-3; 10 positions match TRBD2. Germline trimming cut 5 bases from V and 3 bases from J; bases unmatched to any gene: 8. The germline gives CDR1 SEHNR, CDR2 FQNEAQ (reference sequence). This CDR3 is 16 amino acids long. In nucleotides, the CDR3 is TGTGCCAGCAGCGACGGGAGAGCGGGGGGGACAGATACGCAGTATTTT. Translated: CASSDGRAGGTDTQYF.

The chain is built from TRBV6-1 and TRBJ1-3, with 8 bases lining up with TRBD1. Germline values: CDR1 MNHNS, CDR2 SASEGT. This CDR3 comprises 15 residues. V gave up 3 bases and J gave up 6 bases; unmatched junction bases: 7. The CDR3 sequence is CASSDHQQGENTIYF. CDR3 nucleotides: TGTGCCAGCAGTGACCATCAACAGGGGGAAAACACCATATATTTT.

J is TRBJ1-2 and V is TRBV4-2, with 9 bases fitting TRBD1. The CDR3 contains 16 residues. Germline V gene data show CDR1 as LGHNA and CDR2 as YNFKEQ. J was trimmed by 3 bases and V by 1 base; bases with no gene match: 6. The CDR3 region is CASSQVSRTGDYGYTF. CDR3 DNA: TGTGCCAGCAGCCAAGTCTCTCGGACAGGGGACTATGGCTACACCTTC.

The rearrangement joins TRBV5-4 to TRBJ2-7; 13 nucleotides agree with TRBD2. Germline CDR1 reads SGHNT; CDR2 reads YYREEE (reference sequence). The CDR3 contains 17 residues. Trimming cost V 2 bases and J 2 bases; bases outside gene matches: 7. For the CDR3, the DNA is TGTGCCAGCAGCTTAGGGGGACTAGCGGGATTAACCTACGAGCAGTACTTC. Its protein product is CASSLGGLAGLTYEQYF.